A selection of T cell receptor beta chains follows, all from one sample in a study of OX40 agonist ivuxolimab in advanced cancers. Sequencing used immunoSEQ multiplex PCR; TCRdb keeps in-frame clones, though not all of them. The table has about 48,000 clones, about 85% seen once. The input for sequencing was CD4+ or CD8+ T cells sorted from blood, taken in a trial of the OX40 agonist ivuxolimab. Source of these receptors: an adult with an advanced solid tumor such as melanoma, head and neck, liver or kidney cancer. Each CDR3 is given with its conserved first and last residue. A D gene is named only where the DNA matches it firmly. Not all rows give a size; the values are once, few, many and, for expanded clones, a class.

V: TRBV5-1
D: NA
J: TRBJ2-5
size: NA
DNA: TGCGCCAGCAGCTCCGGAAATAGCGGTCAAGAGACCCAGTACTTC
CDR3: CASSSGNSGQETQYF

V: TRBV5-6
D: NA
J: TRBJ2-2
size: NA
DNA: TGTGCCAGCAGCCCCGGACTCAGTGGGAACACCGGGGAGCTGTTTTTT
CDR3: CASSPGLSGNTGELFF

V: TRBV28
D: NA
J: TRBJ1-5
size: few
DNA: TGTGCCCGCGAGGGGAGGAGGGGGGGACGTTATAGGAATCAGCCCCAGCATTTT
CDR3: CAREGRRGGRYRNQPQHF

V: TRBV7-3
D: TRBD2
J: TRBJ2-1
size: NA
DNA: TGTGCCAGCAGCCCATCTCTAGCGGGGCCATCCGGGAGGAATGAGCAGTTCTTC
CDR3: CASSPSLAGPSGRNEQFF

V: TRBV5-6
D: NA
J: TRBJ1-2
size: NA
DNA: TGTGCCAGCAGCTTTCCTGACACGAATGGCTACACCTTC
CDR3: CASSFPDTNGYTF

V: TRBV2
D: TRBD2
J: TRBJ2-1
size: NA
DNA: TGTGCCAGCAGCAGCAGCGGGAGTGGTAATGAGCAGTTCTTC
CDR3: CASSSSGSGNEQFF

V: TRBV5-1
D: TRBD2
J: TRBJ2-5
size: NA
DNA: TGCGCCAGCAGCTTGGCAACTAGCGGGAGGGAAGAGACCCAGTACTTC
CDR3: CASSLATSGREETQYF

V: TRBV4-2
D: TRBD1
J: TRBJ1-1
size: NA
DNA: TGTGCCAGCAGCCAGCAGGGGGTCGGGAACACTGAAGCTTTCTTT
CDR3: CASSQQGVGNTEAFF

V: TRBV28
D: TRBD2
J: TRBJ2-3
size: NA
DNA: TGTGCCAGCAGTTTTCAAAGCGGGAGTGGGACAGATACGCAGTATTTT
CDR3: CASSFQSGSGTDTQYF

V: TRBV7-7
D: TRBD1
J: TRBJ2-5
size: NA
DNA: TGTGCTAGCAGCCCCTGGGACAGGGCCCAAGAGACCCAGTACTTC
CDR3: CASSPWDRAQETQYF

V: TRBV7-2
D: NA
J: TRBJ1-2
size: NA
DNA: TGTGCCAGCAGCTTAAACAGGGACTATGGCTACACCTTC
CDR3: CASSLNRDYGYTF

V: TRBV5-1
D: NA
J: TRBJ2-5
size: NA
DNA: TGCGCCAGCAGCTTGGGGGCAGGGGAGGGACTACAAGAGACCCAGTACTTC
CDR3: CASSLGAGEGLQETQYF

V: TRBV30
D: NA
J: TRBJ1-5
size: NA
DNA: TGTGCCTGGAGTGAGGGCCGGAATCAGCCCCAGCATTTT
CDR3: CAWSEGRNQPQHF

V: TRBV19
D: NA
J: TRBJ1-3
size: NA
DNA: TGTGCCAGTCGTACAGAATCCGGGGCTAAGGGAGGAAACACCATATATTTT
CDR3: CASRTESGAKGGNTIYF

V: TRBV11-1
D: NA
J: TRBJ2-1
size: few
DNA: TGTGCCAGCAGCTTAGCGAGCGAGGATGAGCAGTTCTTC
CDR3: CASSLASEDEQFF

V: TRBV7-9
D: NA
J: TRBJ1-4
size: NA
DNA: TGTGCCAGCAGCCTTGGCAGTTCCGAAAAACTGTTTTTT
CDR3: CASSLGSSEKLFF

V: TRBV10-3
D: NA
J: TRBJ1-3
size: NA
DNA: TGTGCCATCAGTGATAGGGCCCGACGGTTTAGCTCTGGAAACACCATATATTTT
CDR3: CAISDRARRFSSGNTIYF

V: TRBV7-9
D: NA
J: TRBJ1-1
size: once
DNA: TGTGCCAGCAGCTCCGGTGGCAGGGCGAACACTGAAGCTTTCTTT
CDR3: CASSSGGRANTEAFF

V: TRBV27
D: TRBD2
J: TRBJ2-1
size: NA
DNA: TGTGCCAGCATGCGGGAGGGCCCTGGTGAGCAGTTCTTC
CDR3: CASMREGPGEQFF

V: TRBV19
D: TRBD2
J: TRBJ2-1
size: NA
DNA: TGTGCCACCCTCGCTGCGGGAGTAGGGAATGAGCAGTTCTTC
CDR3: CATLAAGVGNEQFF

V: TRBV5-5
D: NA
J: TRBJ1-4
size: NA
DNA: TGTGCCAGCAGCACGGAGGCCGTTGGTTATGAAAAACTGTTTTTT
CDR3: CASSTEAVGYEKLFF

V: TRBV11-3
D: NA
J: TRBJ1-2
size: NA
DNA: TGTGCCAGCAGCCCGACCGGGACGGACTATGGCTACACCTTC
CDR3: CASSPTGTDYGYTF

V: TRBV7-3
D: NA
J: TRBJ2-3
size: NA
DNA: TGTGCCAGCAGCTTAGAGGGGACCACAGATACGCAGTATTTT
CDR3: CASSLEGTTDTQYF

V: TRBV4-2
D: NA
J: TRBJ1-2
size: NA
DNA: TGTGCCAGCAGCCAAGTAGGGGGACCGGACTATGGCTACACCTTC
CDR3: CASSQVGGPDYGYTF

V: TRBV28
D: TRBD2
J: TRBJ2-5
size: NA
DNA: TGTGCCAGTAAATCGGGAGGGGAAGAGACCCAGTACTTC
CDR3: CASKSGGEETQYF

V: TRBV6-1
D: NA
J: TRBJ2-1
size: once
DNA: TGTGCCAGCTTAGTTGGTTTCCGTTCCGATGAGCAGTTCTTC
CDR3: CASLVGFRSDEQFF

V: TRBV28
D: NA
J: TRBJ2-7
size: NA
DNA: TGTGCCAGCAGTGCCGGTGGAGGTCGCGAGCAGTACTTC
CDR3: CASSAGGGREQYF

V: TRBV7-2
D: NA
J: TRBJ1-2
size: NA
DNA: TGTGCCAGCAGCTTAGACCCCCGAGGGAAAGCGGTCTTC
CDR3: CASSLDPRGKAVF

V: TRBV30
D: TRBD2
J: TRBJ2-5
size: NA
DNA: TGTGCCTTCAACTCCGCTAGCGGGAGGGGAGAGACCCAGTACTTC
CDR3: CAFNSASGRGETQYF

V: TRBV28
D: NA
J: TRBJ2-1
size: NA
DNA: TGTGCCAGCAGTTCCCTTTACAATGAGCAGTTCTTC
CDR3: CASSSLYNEQFF

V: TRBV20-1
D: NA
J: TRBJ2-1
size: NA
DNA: TGCAGTGCTAGCGGGATAGTTGAGCAGTTCTTC
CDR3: CSASGIVEQFF

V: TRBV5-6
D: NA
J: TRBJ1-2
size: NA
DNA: TGTGCCAGCAGCATATTAAGGGGGGGCTATGGCTACACCTTC
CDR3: CASSILRGGYGYTF

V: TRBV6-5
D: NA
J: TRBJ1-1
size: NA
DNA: TGTGCCAGCAGTCAAAGGACAGCCCTGAATGCTTTCTTT
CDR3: CASSQRTALNAFF

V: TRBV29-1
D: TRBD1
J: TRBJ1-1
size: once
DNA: TGCAGCGTTGAAGAGTCAGGGGGGACTGAAGCTTTCTTT
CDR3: CSVEESGGTEAFF

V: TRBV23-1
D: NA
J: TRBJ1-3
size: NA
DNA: TGCGCCAGCAGCCTTAGACTGTCCGGGACTCCCTTGGAAAACACCATATATTTT
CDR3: CASSLRLSGTPLENTIYF

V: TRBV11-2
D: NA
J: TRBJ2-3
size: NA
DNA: TGTGCCAGCAGCTTAGGTGGAGATACGCAGTATTTT
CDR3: CASSLGGDTQYF

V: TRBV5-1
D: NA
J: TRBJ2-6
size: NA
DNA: TGCGCCAGCAGCTTTGTGGGAGACGGGGCCAACGTCCTGACTTTC
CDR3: CASSFVGDGANVLTF

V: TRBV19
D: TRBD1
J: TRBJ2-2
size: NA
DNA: TGTGCCAGTAGTCCTACGCGGGACAGGGGGCTTCGAACCGGGGAGCTGTTTTTT
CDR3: CASSPTRDRGLRTGELFF

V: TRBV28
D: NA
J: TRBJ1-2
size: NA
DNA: TGTGCCAGCAGTTCTTATCCTAACTATGGCTACACCTTC
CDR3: CASSSYPNYGYTF

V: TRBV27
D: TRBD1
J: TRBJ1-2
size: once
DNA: TGTGAGGGGGGGACAGACAGGGTGAGAAATCCCTATGGCTACACCTTC
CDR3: CEGGTDRVRNPYGYTF

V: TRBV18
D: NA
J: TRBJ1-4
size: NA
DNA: TGTGCCAGCTCACCACAGGCTAATGAAAAACTGTTTTTT
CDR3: CASSPQANEKLFF